This T cell receptor (beta chain) comes out of a study of cytotoxic CD8 clonotypes in ibrutinib-treated CLL. Only in-frame clones appear in the TCRdb table, and some are missing; sequencing was by immunoSEQ multiplex PCR. This table has tens of thousands of clones, about 70% appearing once. CDR3 length: 15 amino acids. Germline CDR1 and CDR2: SGHNT and YYREEE (reference sequence). V gave up 4 bases and J gave up 0 bases; unmatched junction bases: 3. The material sequenced was PBMCs, taken after 24 months of ibrutinib treatment. This TCR was sampled from a human donor with chronic lymphocytic leukemia. The chain carries TRBV5-4 and TRBJ1-1; 10 nucleotides match TRBD1. CDR3 in DNA: TGTGCCAGCAGCCGGGACAGGGGAATGAACACTGAAGCTTTCTTT. Translated: CASSRDRGMNTEAFF.